The clone carrying this TCR beta chain was seen repeatedly, ten times or more. This sample stems from a study of CD8 T cells in ankylosing spondylitis. TCRdb fed the 5' RACE reads into MiXCR, producing one record per CDR3 protein. The data show 250,000 or so distinct CDR3 sequences, approximately 24% seen once. This CDR3 spans 16 amino acids. CDR1 is MNHNS, CDR2 SASEGT, per germline. Trimming shortened V by 7 bases and J by 0 bases, and 17 bases separated the two germline ends. The sample was blood, either unsorted or a sorted T cell fraction (not recorded which). This chain uses TRBV6-1 with TRBJ2-3; possible D gene TRBD1, 6 bases. The TCR sequence derives from a male donor with ankylosing spondylitis or in good health (not recorded which). The CDR3: CASTQSGGLSTDTQYF. The DNA of the CDR3 is TGTGCCAGCACGCAATCTGGGGGCCTGAGCACAGATACGCAGTATTTT.